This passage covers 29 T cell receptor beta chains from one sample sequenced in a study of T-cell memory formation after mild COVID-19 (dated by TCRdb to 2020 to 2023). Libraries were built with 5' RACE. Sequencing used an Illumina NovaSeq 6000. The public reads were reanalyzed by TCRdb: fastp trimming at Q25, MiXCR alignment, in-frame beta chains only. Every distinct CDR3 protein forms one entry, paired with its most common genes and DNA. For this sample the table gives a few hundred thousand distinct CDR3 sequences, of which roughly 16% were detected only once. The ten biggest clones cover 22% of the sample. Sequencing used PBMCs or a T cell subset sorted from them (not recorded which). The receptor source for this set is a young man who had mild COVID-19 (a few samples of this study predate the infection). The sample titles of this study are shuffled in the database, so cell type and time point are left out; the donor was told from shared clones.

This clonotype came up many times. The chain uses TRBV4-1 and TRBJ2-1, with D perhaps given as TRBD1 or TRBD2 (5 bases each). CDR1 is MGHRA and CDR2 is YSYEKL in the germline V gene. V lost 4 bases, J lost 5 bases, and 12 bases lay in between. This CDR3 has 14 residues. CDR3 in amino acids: CASSRELGDNEQFF. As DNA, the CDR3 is TGCGCCAGCAGCCGCGAACTAGGGGACAATGAGCAGTTCTTC.

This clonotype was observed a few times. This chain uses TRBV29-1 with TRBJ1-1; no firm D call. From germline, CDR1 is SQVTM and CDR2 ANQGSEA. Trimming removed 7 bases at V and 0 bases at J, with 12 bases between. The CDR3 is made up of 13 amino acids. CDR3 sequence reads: CSAGMDMNTEAFF. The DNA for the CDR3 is TGCAGCGCCGGCATGGATATGAACACTGAAGCTTTCTTT.

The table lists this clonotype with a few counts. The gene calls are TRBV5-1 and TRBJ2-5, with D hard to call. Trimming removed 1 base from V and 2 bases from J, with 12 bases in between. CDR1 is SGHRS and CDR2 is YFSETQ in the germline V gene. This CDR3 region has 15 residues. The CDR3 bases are TGCGCCAGCAGCTTGAGTATCGCAGTGCAAGAGACCCAGTACTTC. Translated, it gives CASSLSIAVQETQYF.

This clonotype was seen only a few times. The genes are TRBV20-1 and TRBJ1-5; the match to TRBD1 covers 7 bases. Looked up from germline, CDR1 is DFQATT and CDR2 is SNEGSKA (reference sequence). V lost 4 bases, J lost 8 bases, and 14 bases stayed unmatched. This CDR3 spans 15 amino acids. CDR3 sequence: CSAKGGRGIGKPQHF. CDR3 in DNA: TGCAGTGCTAAAGGGGGCAGGGGGATTGGGAAGCCCCAGCATTTT.

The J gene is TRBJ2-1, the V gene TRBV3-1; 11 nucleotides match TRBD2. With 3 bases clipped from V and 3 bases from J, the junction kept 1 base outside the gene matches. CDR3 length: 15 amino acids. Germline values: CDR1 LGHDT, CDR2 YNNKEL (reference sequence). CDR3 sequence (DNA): TGTGCCAGCAGCCAGGGACTAGCGGACTACAATGAGCAGTTCTTC. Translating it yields CASSQGLADYNEQFF.

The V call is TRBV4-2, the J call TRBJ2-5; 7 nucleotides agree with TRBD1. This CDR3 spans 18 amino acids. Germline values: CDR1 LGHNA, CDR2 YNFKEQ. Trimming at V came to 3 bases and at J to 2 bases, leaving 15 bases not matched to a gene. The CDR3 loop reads CASSHPQSRTGQQETQYF. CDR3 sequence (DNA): TGTGCCAGCAGCCATCCCCAATCCCGGACAGGACAGCAAGAGACCCAGTACTTC.

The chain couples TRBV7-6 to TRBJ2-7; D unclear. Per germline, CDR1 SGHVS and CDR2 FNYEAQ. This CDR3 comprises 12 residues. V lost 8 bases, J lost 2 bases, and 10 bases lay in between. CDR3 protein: CASAIVPYEQYF. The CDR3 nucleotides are TGTGCCAGCGCCATTGTCCCCTACGAGCAGTACTTC. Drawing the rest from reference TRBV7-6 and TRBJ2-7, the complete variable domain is GAGVSQSPRYKVTKRGQDVALRCDPISGHVSLYWYRQALGQGPEFLTYFNYEAQQDKSGLPNDRFSAERPEGSISTLTIQRTEQRDSAMYRCASAIVPYEQYFGPGTRLTVT.

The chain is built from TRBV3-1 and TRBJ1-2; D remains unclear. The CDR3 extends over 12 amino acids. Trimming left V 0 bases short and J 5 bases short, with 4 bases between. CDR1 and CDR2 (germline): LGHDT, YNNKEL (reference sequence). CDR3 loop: CASSQERYGYTF. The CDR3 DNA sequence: TGTGCCAGCAGCCAAGAGCGGTATGGCTACACCTTC.

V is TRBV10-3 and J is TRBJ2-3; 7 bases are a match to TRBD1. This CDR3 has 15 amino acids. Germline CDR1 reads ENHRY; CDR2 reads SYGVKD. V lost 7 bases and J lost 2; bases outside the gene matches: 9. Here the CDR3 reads CAITLDRHNTDTQYF. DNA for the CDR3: TGTGCCATCACCCTGGACAGGCACAACACAGATACGCAGTATTTT.

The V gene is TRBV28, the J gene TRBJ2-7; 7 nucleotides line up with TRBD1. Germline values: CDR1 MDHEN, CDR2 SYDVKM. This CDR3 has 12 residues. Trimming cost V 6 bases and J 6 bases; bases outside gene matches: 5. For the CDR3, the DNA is TGTGCCAGCAGGTCGACAGGGCGCGAGCAGTACTTC. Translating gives CASRSTGREQYF. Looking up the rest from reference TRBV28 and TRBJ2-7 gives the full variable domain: DVKVTQSSRYLVKRTGEKVFLECVQDMDHENMFWYRQDPGLGLRLIYFSYDVKMKEKGDIPEGYSVSREKKERFSLILESASTNQTSMYLCASRSTGREQYFGPGTRLTVT.

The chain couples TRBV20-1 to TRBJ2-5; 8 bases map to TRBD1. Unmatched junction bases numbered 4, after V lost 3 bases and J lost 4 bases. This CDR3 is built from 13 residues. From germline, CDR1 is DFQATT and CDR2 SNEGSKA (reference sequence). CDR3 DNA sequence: TGCAGTGCTAGTGGACAGGGTGGAGAGACCCAGTACTTC. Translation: CSASGQGGETQYF.

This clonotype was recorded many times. The CDR3 is CASSLSAGNTEAFF. The DNA of the CDR3 is TGCGCCAGCAGCTTGTCGGCAGGGAACACTGAAGCTTTCTTT. This chain connects TRBV5-1 to TRBJ1-1, with D uncertain. Germline CDR1 and CDR2: SGHRS and YFSETQ. Trimming took 1 base from V and 1 from J, leaving 8 bases between them. CDR3 size: 14 residues.

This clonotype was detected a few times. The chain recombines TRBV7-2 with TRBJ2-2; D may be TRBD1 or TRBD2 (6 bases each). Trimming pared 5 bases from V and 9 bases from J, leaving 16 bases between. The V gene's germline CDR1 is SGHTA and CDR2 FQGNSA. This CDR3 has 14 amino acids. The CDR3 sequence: CASSAIGGEWELFF. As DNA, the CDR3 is TGTGCCAGCAGCGCAATCGGGGGCGAGTGGGAGCTGTTTTTT.

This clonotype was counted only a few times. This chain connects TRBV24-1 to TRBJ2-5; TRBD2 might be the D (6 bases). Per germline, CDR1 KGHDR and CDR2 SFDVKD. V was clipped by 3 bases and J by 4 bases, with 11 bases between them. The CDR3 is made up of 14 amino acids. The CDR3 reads CATSDGGLVETQYF. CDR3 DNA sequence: TGTGCCACCAGTGATGGGGGGTTGGTAGAGACCCAGTACTTC.

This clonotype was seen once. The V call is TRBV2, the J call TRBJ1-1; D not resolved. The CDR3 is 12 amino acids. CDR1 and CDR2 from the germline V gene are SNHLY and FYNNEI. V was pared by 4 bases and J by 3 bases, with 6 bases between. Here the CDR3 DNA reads TGTGCCAGCAGTGCACCTTACACTGAAGCTTTCTTT. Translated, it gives CASSAPYTEAFF. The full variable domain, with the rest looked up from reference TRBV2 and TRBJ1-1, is EPEVTQTPSHQVTQMGQEVILRCVPISNHLYFYWYRQILGQKVEFLVSFYNNEISEKSEIFDDQFSVERPDGSNFTLKIRSTKLEDSAMYFCASSAPYTEAFFGQGTRLTVV.

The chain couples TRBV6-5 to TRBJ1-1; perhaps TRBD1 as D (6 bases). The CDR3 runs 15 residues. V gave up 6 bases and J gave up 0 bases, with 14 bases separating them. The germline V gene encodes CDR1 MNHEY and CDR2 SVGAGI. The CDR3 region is CASRSLQGMNTEAFF. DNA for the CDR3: TGTGCCAGCAGGAGCCTACAGGGCATGAACACTGAAGCTTTCTTT.

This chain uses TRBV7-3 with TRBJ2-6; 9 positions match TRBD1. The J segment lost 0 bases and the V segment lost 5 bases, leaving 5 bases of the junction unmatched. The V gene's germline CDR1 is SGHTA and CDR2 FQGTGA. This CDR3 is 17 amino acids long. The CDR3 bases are TGTGCCAGCAGCCCGACAGGGGGGGGCTCTGGGGCCAACGTCCTGACTTTC. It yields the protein CASSPTGGGSGANVLTF.

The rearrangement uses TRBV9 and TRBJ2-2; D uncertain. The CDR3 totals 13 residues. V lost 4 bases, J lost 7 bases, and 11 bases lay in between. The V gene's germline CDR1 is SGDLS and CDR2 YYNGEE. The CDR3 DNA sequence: TGTGCCAGCAGCTTCCGTGGCGACGGGGAGCTGTTTTTT. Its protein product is CASSFRGDGELFF. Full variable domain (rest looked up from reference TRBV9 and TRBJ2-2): DSGVTQTPKHLITATGQRVTLRCSPRSGDLSVYWYQQSLDQGLQFLIQYYNGEERAKGNILERFSAQQFPDLHSELNLSSLELGDSALYFCASSFRGDGELFFGEGSRLTVL.

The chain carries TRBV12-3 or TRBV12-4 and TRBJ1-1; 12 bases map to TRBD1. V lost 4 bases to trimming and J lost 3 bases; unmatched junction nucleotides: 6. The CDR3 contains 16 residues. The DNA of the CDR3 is TGTGCCAGCAGTTCCCGGGACAGGGGGCCCGACACTGAAGCTTTCTTT. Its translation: CASSSRDRGPDTEAFF.

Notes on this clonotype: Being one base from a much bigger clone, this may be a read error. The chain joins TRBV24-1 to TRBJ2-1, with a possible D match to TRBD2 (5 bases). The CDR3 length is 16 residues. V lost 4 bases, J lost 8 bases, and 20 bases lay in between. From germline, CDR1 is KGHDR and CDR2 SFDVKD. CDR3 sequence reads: CATSDPWLAPLDEQFF. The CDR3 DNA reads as TGTGCCACCAGTGACCCTTGGCTAGCCCCTTTGGATGAGCAGTTCTTC.

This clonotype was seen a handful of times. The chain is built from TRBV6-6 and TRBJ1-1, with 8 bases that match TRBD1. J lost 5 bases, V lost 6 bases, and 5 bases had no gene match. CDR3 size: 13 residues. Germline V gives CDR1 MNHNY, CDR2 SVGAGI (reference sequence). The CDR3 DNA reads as TGTGCCAGCAGGGCAGGGGGCCGGACTGAAGCTTTCTTT. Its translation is CASRAGGRTEAFF.

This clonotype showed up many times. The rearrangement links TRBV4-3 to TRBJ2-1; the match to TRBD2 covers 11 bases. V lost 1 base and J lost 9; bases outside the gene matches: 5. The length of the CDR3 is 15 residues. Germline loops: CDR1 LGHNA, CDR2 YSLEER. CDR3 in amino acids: CASSQVAGGHGEQFF. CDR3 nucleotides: TGCGCCAGCAGCCAAGTAGCGGGGGGGCATGGTGAGCAGTTCTTC.

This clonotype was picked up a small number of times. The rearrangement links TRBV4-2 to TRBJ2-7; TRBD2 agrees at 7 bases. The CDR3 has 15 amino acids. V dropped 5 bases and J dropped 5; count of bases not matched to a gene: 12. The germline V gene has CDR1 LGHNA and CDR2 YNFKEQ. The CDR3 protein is CASSGGGETNHEQYF. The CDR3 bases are TGTGCCAGCAGCGGGGGAGGGGAAACAAACCACGAGCAGTACTTC.

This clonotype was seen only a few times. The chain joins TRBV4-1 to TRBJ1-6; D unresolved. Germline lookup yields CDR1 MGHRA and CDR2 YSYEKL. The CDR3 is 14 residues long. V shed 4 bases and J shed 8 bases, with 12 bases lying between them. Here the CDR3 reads CASSRAGWDSPLHF. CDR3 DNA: TGCGCCAGCAGCCGGGCAGGTTGGGATTCACCCCTCCACTTT.

CDR3 DNA sequence: TGCGCCAGCACCAAAGACAGGGGTTTTCCGGGAGGCTACACCTTC. Its protein product is CASTKDRGFPGGYTF. V usage is TRBV4-3 and J usage is TRBJ1-2, with TRBD1 matching over 8 bases. Looked up from germline, CDR1 is LGHNA and CDR2 is YSLEER. CDR3 length: 15 amino acids. Trimming removed 7 bases from V and 8 bases from J; junction bases left unmatched: 15.

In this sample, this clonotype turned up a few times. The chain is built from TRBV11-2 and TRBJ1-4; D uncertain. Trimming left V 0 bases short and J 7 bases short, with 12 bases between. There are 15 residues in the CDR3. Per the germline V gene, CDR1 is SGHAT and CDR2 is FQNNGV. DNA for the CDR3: TGTGCCAGCAGCTTAGAGTCGGGGTGGGGTGAAAAACTGTTTTTT. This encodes CASSLESGWGEKLFF.

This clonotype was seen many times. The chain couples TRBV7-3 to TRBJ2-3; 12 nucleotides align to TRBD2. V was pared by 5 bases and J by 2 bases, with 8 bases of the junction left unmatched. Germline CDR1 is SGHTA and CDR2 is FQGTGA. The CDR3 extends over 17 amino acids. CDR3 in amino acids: CASSPGTSGLHTDTQYF. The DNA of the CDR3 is TGTGCCAGCAGCCCAGGGACTAGCGGGCTTCACACAGATACGCAGTATTTT.

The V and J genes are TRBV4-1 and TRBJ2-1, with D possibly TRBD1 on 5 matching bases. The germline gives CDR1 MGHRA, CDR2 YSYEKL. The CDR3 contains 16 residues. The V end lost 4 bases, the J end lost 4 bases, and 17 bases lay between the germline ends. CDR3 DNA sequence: TGCGCCAGCAGCCGGACCGGGTGGGGCCGATACAATGAGCAGTTCTTC. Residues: CASSRTGWGRYNEQFF.

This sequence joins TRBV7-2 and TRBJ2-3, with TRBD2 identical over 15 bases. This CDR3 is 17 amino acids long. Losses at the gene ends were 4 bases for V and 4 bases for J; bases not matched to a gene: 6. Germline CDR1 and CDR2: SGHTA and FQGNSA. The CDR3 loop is CASSSGLAGGFADTQYF. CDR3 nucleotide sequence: TGTGCCAGCAGCTCCGGACTAGCGGGGGGGTTCGCAGATACGCAGTATTTT.